The clone carrying this T cell receptor beta chain was detected a few times. Its antigen is still unknown. The PCR used 60 Vbeta and 13 Jbeta primers. Sequencing was performed with immunoSEQ multiplex PCR; in TCRdb, only in-frame clones are kept and a portion is missing. Counted here are about 160,000 clones, more than 60% occurring once; the ten biggest clones make up about 2.9%. The CDR3 runs 15 residues. This sample is part of a study of cytomegalovirus exposure and HLA in healthy donors. Study-wide results and caveats: Later on, analysis showed that most CMV-associated TCR beta chains appeared to be HLA-restricted. When analyzed later, a missense DCLRE1C variant was found to be linked to TCR beta V- and J-gene trimming. The listing of 150 to 200 TCR beta chains classed them as cytomegalovirus-associated.

This TCR was sampled from a woman aged 50 to 60 in good health and CMV-seropositive. The chain combines TRBV21-1 with TRBJ1-1. TRBV21-1 is described as a pseudogene. Source material: PBMCs. The CDR3 loop is CASSGRGRLNTEAFF. DNA of the CDR3: TGTGCCAGCAGCGGGCGGGGACGTCTCAACACTGAAGCTTTCTTT.